These 10 T cell receptor beta chains came from one sample sequenced in a study of T cell changes during pregnancy in multiple sclerosis. TCRdb keeps only in-frame clones here, not all; method: immunoSEQ multiplex PCR. The sample yields under 100,000 clones, about 94% seen once. The sequenced sample was peripheral blood, obtained in the third trimester of pregnancy. The receptors originated from a female donor with multiple sclerosis, enrolled in a pregnancy study.

The chain recombines TRBV14 with TRBJ2-7, with 8 bases that match TRBD2. Germline V lookup: CDR1 SGHDN, CDR2 FVKESK. Germline trimming cut 4 bases from V and 3 bases from J; bases unmatched to any gene: 14. The CDR3 spans 17 residues. The CDR3 DNA follows: TGTGCCAGCAGCCCACCTCTCCTGCAGCGGGGGCACTACGAGCAGTACTTC. It encodes CASSPPLLQRGHYEQYF.

V gene TRBV9 combines with J gene TRBJ1-1; TRBD1 matches 7 bases. The CDR3 totals 13 residues. In germline, CDR1 is SGDLS, CDR2 YYNGEE. J lost 8 bases, V lost 4 bases, and 8 bases had no gene match. The CDR3 nucleotides are TGTGCCAGCAGCCGCGGGACAGCAACCGAAGCTTTCTTT. Its protein product is CASSRGTATEAFF.

This clone came up a few times. The chain links TRBV29-1 to TRBJ1-2; D unresolved. This CDR3 region has 12 residues. Trimming pared 4 bases from V and 3 bases from J, leaving 9 bases between. The germline V gene encodes CDR1 SQVTM and CDR2 ANQGSEA. The CDR3 sequence: CSVGGGDYGYTF. CDR3 nucleotides: TGCAGCGTTGGTGGCGGGGACTATGGCTACACCTTC.

The gene calls are TRBV19 and TRBJ2-7; possible D gene TRBD1, 5 bases. The germline V and J ends were trimmed by 2 bases and 2 bases, with 10 bases remaining between them. Per germline, CDR1 LNHDA and CDR2 SQIVND (reference sequence). The CDR3 is 14 residues long. This CDR3 is CASSIQGSTYEQYF. The CDR3 coding sequence is TGTGCCAGTAGTATACAGGGTTCGACCTACGAGCAGTACTTC. The full variable domain, its missing parts supplied by reference TRBV19 and TRBJ2-7, is DGGITQSPKYLFRKEGQNVTLSCEQNLNHDAMYWYRQDPGQGLRLIYYSQIVNDFQKGDIAEGYSVSREKKESFPLTVTSAQKNPTAFYLCASSIQGSTYEQYFGPGTRLTVT.

This chain links TRBV6-5 with TRBJ1-1; 7 nucleotides line up with TRBD1. This CDR3 region has 15 residues. J lost 3 bases, V lost 2 bases, and 6 bases had no gene match. Looked up from germline, CDR1 is MNHEY and CDR2 is SVGAGI. This chain's CDR3 is CASSYREGADTEAFF. Written as DNA, the CDR3 is TGTGCCAGCAGTTACCGCGAGGGGGCGGACACTGAAGCTTTCTTT.

V is TRBV14 and J is TRBJ1-2, with 7 bases fitting TRBD1. The J segment lost 9 bases and the V segment lost 4 bases, leaving 11 bases of the junction unmatched. The germline CDR1 and CDR2 sequences are SGHDN and FVKESK. The CDR3 runs 14 residues. The CDR3 DNA is TGTGCCAGCAGCCGGACAGGTCTTTTGGATCGCTACACCTTC. Amino acid sequence: CASSRTGLLDRYTF.

The CDR3 region is CAISDPGGSSYEQYF. CDR3 nucleotides: TGTGCCATCAGTGATCCCGGGGGGTCCTCCTACGAGCAGTACTTC. The chain employs TRBV10-3 and TRBJ2-7, with 7 positions matching TRBD2. The germline CDR1 and CDR2 sequences are ENHRY and SYGVKD. The CDR3 spans 15 residues. J gave up 0 bases and V 3 bases, and 5 bases lay outside the gene matches.

The V call is TRBV7-8, the J call TRBJ1-1; no clear D. Germline CDR1 SGHVS, CDR2 FQNEAQ. The V end lost 11 bases, the J end lost 2 bases, and 15 bases lay between the germline ends. CDR3 length: 13 amino acids. In DNA, the CDR3 is TGTGCCGTCCAACAAGTCCTTAACACTGAAGCTTTCTTT. This gives the protein CAVQQVLNTEAFF.

The gene calls are TRBV7-6 and TRBJ1-1; D not resolved. V shed 1 base and J shed 5 bases, with 8 bases lying between them. The CDR3 contains 13 residues. The germline CDR1 and CDR2 sequences are SGHVS and FNYEAQ. CDR3 coding DNA: TGTGCCAGCAGCTTAGATGAGCCTACTGAAGCTTTCTTT. Its protein product is CASSLDEPTEAFF.

This chain links TRBV4-1 with TRBJ1-6, with 7 bases identical to TRBD1. This CDR3 is built from 17 residues. The junction had 3 bases not matched to a gene; V was cut back by 1 base and J by 0 bases. Germline lookup yields CDR1 MGHRA and CDR2 YSYEKL. The chain's CDR3 is CASSQGGTVSYNSPLHF. In DNA, the CDR3 is TGCGCCAGCAGCCAAGGGGGGACAGTCTCCTATAATTCACCCCTCCACTTT.